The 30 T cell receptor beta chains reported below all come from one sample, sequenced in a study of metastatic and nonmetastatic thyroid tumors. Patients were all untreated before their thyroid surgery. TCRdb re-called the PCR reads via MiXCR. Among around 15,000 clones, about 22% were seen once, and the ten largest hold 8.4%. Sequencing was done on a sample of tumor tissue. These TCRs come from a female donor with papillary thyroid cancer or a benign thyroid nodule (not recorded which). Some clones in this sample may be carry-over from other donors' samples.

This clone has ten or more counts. As DNA, the CDR3 is TGTGCCAGCAGTTTGGATGGGTACACCGGGGAGCTGTTTTTT. It codes for CASSLDGYTGELFF. The chain carries TRBV6-2 or TRBV6-3 and TRBJ2-2; no reliable D call. The length of the CDR3 is 14 residues. Trimming took off 4 bases at V and 3 bases at J, with 9 bases between the two ends. Germline V lookup: CDR1 MNHEY, CDR2 SVGEGT.

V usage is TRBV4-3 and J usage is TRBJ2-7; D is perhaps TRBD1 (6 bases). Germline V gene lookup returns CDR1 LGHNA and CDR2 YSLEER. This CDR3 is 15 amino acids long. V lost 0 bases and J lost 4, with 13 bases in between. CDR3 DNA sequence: TGCGCCAGCAGCCAAGAGGGGGCCAGGGGATACGAGCAGTACTTC. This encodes CASSQEGARGYEQYF.

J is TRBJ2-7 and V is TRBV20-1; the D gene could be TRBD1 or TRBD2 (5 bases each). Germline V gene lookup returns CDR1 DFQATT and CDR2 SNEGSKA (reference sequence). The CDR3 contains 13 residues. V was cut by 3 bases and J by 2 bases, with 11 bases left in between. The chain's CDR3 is CSARWDPAYEQYF. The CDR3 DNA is TGCAGTGCTAGGTGGGACCCAGCCTACGAGCAGTACTTC.

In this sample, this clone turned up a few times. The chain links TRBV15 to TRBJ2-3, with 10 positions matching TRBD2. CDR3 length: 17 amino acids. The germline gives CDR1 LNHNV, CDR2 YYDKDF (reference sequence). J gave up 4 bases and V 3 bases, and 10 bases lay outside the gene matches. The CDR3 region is CATSSGSSGSLADTQYF. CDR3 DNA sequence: TGTGCCACCAGCAGTGGCTCTAGCGGGAGTCTAGCAGATACGCAGTATTTT.

The CDR3, as DNA: TGTGCCAGCAGTTACCGACAGGGCGTGTGGAACACTGAAGCTTTCTTT. The encoded protein is CASSYRQGVWNTEAFF. The chain links TRBV6-5 to TRBJ1-1, with 7 bases fitting TRBD1. Per the germline V gene, CDR1 is MNHEY and CDR2 is SVGAGI. V lost 2 bases and J lost 1; bases outside the gene matches: 7. The CDR3 is made up of 16 amino acids.

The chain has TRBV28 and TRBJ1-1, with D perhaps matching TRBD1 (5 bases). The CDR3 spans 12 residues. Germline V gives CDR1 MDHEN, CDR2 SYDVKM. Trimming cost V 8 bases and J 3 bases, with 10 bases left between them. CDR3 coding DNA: TGTGCCAGCGGGGCCCCTTACACTGAAGCTTTCTTT. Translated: CASGAPYTEAFF.

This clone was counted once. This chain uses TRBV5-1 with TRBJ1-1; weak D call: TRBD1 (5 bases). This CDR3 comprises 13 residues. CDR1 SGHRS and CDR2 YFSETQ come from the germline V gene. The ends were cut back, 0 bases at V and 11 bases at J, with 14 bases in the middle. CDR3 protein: CASSLDTGRLAFF. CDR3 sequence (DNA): TGCGCCAGCAGCTTGGACACAGGCCGGCTCGCTTTCTTT.

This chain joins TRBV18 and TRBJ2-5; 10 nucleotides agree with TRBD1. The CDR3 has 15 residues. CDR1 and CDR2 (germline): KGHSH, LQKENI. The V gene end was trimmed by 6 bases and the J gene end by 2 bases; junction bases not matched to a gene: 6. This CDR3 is CASSRDRGGQETQYF. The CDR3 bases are TGTGCCAGCTCCCGGGACAGGGGAGGACAAGAGACCCAGTACTTC.

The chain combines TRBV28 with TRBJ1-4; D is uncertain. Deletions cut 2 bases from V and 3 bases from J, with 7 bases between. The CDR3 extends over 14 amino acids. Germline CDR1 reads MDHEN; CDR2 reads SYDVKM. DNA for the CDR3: TGTGCCAGCAGTTTAAGTCCGTCTAATGAAAAACTGTTTTTT. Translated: CASSLSPSNEKLFF.

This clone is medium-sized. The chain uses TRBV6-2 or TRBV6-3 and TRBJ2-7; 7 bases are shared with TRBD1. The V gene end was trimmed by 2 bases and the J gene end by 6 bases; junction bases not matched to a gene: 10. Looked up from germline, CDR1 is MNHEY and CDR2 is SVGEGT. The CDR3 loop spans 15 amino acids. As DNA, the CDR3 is TGTGCCAGCAGTTACGTTCTAGGGGGCCCCGGCGAGCAGTACTTC. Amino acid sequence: CASSYVLGGPGEQYF.

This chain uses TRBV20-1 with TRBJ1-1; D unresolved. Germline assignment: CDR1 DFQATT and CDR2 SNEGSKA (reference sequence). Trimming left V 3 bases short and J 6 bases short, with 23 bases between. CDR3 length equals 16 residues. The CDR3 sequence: CSARALRTQEGPEAFF. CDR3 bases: TGCAGTGCTAGGGCGCTTAGGACCCAGGAGGGCCCTGAAGCTTTCTTT.

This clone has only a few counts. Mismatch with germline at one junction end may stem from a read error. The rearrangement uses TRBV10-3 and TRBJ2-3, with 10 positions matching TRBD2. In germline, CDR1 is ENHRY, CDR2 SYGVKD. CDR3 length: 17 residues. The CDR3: CAISLAGESAITDTQYF. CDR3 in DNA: TGTGCCATCAGTCTAGCGGGAGAGTCCGCTATCACAGATACTCAGTATTTT.

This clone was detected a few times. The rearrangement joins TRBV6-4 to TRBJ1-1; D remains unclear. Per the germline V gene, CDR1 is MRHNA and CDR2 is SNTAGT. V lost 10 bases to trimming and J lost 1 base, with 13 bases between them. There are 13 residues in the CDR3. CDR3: CANSVTENTEAFF. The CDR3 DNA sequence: TGTGCCAATTCAGTGACCGAGAACACTGAAGCTTTCTTT.

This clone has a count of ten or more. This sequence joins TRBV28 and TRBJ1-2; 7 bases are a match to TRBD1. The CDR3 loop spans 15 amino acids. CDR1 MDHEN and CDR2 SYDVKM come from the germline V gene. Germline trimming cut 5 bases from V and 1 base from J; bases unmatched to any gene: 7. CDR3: CASSPRDRHNYGYTF. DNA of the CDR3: TGTGCCAGCAGTCCCCGGGACAGACATAACTATGGCTACACCTTC.

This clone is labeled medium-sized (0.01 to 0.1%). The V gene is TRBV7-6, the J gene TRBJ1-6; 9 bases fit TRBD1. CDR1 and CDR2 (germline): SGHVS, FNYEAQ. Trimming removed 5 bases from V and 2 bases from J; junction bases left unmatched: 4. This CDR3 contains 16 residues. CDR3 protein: CASSLGQGAYNSPLHF. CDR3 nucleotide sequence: TGTGCCAGCAGCCTGGGACAGGGAGCCTATAATTCACCCCTCCACTTT. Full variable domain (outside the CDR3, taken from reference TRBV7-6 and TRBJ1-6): GAGVSQSPRYKVTKRGQDVALRCDPISGHVSLYWYRQALGQGPEFLTYFNYEAQQDKSGLPNDRFSAERPEGSISTLTIQRTEQRDSAMYRCASSLGQGAYNSPLHFGNGTRLTVT.

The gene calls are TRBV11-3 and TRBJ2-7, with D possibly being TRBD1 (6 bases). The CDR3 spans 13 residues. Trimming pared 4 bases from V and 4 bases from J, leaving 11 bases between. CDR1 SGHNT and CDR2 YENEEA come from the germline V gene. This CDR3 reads CASSSRTVYEQYF. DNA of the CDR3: TGTGCCAGCAGCTCTAGGACAGTATACGAGCAGTACTTC.

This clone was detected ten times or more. The CDR3 loop is CASSGYDRDHEQYF. The CDR3 DNA is TGTGCCAGCAGTGGGTACGACAGGGACCACGAGCAGTACTTC. The V and J genes are TRBV2 and TRBJ2-7; 7 bases are a match to TRBD1. CDR1 is SNHLY and CDR2 is FYNNEI in the germline V gene. Losses at the gene ends were 4 bases for V and 5 bases for J; bases not matched to a gene: 8. The CDR3 contains 14 residues.

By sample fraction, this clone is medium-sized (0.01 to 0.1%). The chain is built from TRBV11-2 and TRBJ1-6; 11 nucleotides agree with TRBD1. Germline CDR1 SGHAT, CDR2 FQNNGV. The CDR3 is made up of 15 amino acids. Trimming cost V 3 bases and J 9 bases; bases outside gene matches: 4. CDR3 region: CASSFPGQGVSPLHF. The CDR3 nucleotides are TGTGCCAGCAGCTTTCCGGGACAGGGGGTTTCACCCCTCCACTTT.

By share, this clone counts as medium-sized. CDR3 nucleotide sequence: TGTGCCAGCAGCCGGGTCAGCGGGAGCCCCCCCTACGAGCAGTACTTC. This translates into CASSRVSGSPPYEQYF. The rearrangement uses TRBV11-2 and TRBJ2-7; 8 bases are shared with TRBD2. This CDR3 region has 16 residues. V trimming: 5 bases; J trimming: 2 bases; junction bases outside the gene matches: 11. Germline loops: CDR1 SGHAT, CDR2 FQNNGV.

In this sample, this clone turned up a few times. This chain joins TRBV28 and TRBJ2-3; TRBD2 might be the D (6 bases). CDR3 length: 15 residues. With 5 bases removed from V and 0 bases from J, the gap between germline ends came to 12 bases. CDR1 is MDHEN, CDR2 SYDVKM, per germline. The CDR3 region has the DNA TGTGCCAGCAGTCCAGTAGCGGCTAGCACAGATACGCAGTATTTT. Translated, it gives CASSPVAASTDTQYF.

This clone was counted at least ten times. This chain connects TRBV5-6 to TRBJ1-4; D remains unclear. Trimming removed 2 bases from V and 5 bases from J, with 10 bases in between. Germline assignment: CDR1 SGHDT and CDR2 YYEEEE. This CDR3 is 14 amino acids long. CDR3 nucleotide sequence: TGTGCCAGCAGCTTCGGACTACCGAATGAAAAACTGTTTTTT. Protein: CASSFGLPNEKLFF.

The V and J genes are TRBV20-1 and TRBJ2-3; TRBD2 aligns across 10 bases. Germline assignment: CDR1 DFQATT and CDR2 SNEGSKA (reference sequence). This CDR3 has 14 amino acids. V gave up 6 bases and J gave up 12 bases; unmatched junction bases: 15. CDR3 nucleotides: TGCAGTGCAACTCAAACACGTCTAGCGGGAGTTCAGTATTTT. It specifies CSATQTRLAGVQYF.

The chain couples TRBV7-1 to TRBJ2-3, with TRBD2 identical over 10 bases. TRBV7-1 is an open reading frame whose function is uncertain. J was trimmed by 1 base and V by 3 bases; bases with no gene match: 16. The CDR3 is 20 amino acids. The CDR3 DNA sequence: TGTGCCAGCAGCTCCCGACCACTAGCGGGGCTACCTTGGGGCACAGATACGCAGTATTTT. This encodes CASSSRPLAGLPWGTDTQYF.

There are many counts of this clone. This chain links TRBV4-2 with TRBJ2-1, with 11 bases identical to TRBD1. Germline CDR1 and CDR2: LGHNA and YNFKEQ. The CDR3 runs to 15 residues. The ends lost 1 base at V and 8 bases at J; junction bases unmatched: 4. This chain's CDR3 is CASSQGTGGGDEQFF. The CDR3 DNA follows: TGTGCCAGCAGCCAAGGGACAGGGGGCGGGGATGAGCAGTTCTTC.

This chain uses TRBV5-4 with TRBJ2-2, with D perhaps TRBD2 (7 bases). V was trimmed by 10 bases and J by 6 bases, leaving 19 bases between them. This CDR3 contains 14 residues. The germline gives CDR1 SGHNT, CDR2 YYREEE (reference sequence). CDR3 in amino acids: CAGGGQGLPGELFF. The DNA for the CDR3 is TGTGCCGGGGGGGGACAAGGACTGCCCGGGGAGCTGTTTTTT.

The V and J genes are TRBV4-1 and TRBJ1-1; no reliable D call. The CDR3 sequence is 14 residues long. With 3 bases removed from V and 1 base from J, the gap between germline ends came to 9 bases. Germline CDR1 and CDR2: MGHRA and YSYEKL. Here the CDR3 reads CASSHRTENTEAFF. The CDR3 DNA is TGCGCCAGCAGCCACCGGACGGAGAACACTGAAGCTTTCTTT.

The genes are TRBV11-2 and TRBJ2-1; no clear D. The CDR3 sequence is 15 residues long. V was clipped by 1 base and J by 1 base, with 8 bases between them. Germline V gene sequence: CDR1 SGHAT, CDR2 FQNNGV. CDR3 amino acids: CASSLGAESYNEQFF. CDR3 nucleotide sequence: TGTGCCAGCAGCTTAGGGGCGGAGTCCTACAATGAGCAGTTCTTC.

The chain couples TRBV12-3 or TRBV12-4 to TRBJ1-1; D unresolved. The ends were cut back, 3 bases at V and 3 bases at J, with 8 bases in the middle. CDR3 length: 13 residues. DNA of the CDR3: TGTGCCAGCAGTTTCTTCGGAGACACTGAAGCTTTCTTT. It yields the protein CASSFFGDTEAFF.

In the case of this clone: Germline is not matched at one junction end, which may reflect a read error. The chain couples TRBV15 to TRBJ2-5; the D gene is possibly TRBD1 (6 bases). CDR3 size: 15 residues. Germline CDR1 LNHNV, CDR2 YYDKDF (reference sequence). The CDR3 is CATRRGQPRGETQYF. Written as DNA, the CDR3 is TGTGCCACCCGCAGAGGACAGCCTCGCGGGGAGACCCAGTACTTC.

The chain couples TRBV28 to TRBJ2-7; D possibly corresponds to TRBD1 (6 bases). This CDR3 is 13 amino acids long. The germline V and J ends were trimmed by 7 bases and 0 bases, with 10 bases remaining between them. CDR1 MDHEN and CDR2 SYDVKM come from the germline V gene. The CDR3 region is CASISGDSYEQYF. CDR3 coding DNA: TGTGCCAGCATTTCAGGGGACTCCTACGAGCAGTACTTC. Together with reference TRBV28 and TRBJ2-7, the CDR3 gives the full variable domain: DVKVTQSSRYLVKRTGEKVFLECVQDMDHENMFWYRQDPGLGLRLIYFSYDVKMKEKGDIPEGYSVSREKKERFSLILESASTNQTSMYLCASISGDSYEQYFGPGTRLTVT.